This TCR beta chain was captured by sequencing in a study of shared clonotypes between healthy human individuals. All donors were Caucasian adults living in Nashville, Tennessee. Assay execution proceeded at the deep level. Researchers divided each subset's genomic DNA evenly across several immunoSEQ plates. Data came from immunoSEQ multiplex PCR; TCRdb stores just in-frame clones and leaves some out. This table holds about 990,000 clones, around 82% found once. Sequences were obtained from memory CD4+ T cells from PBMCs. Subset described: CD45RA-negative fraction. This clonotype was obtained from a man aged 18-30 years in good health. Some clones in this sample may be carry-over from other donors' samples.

The DNA for the CDR3 is TGTGCCAGCAGCCCATGGGCGGGAGGGCCGACAGATACGCAGTATTTT. Protein sequence: CASSPWAGGPTDTQYF. The chain joins TRBV7-2 to TRBJ2-3, with 9 bases matching TRBD2. Germline-derived CDR1 and CDR2 are SGHTA and FQGNSA. The CDR3 extends over 16 amino acids. J lost 3 bases, V lost 5 bases, and 9 bases had no gene match.